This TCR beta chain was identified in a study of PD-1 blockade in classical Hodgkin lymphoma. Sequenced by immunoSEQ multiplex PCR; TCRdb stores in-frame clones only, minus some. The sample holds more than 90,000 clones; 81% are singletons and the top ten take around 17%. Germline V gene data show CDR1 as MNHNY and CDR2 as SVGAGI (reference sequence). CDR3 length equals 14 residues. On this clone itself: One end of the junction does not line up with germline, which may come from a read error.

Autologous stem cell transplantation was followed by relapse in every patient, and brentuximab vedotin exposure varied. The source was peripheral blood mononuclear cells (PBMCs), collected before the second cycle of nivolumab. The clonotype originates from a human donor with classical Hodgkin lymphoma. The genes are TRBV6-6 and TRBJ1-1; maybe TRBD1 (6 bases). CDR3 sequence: CASSFRGPNAEAFF. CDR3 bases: TGTGCCAGCAGTTTCAGGGGCCCGAACGCTGAAGCTTTCTTT.